This TCR beta chain was recorded in a study of memory CD4+ T cells and cytomegalovirus serostatus. For the study at large: Of the healthy Belgian adults, roughly ten were CMV seropositive and 24 seronegative.

Single viable CD3+CD4+CD8-CD45RO+ cells were sorted as the memory CD4+ T cells. Data came from immunoSEQ multiplex PCR; TCRdb stores just in-frame clones and leaves some out. This sample has 50,000 to 65,000 clones, with approximately 82% found just once. General study results and limits: Repertoires predicted CMV serostatus with median bootstrapped AUC of about 0.96.

The CDR3 is 11 amino acids. The V end was cut by 3 bases, the J end by 1 base, with 3 bases between. The germline V gene encodes CDR1 DFQATT and CDR2 SNEGSKA (reference sequence). As to this clone: What it binds is not known.

The TCR was taken from an adult in good health and CMV-seropositive. The sample comprised memory CD4+ T cells from blood. This chain joins TRBV20-1 and TRBJ1-1; no reliable D call. The DNA of the CDR3 is TGCAGTGCTAGTGGGAACACTGAAGCTTTCTTT. Translation gives CSASGNTEAFF.